The 26 T cell receptor delta chains listed next were all sequenced from one sample in a study of human gamma delta and Vdelta1 T cells. TCRdb re-called the PCR reads using CATT. This table holds about 690 delta-chain clones, approximately 11% found once. Material: differentiated CD27- Vdelta1 gamma-delta T cells from blood. Source of these receptors: a human donor in good health.

About this clone: TCRdb's listed protein matches a much larger clone and diverges from this DNA's translation at residue 13, likely through a read error; the protein shown comes from the DNA. The chain combines TRDV1 with TRDJ1; 7 nucleotides align to TRDD3. The CDR3 is 21 residues long. Germline V gene lookup returns CDR1 TSWWSYY and CDR2 QGS. V trimming: 4 bases; J trimming: 0 bases; junction bases outside the gene matches: 23. CDR3 loop: CALGVGPVLAWGVRHTDKLIF. DNA of the CDR3: TGTGCTCTTGGGGTTGGCCCTGTCTTAGCCTGGGGGGTACGGCACACCGATAAACTCATCTTT.

For this clone: TCRdb records a much larger clone's protein for this DNA, with a difference at residue 17 that likely arises from a read error; the protein given is the translation of the DNA. The rearrangement joins TRDV1 to TRDJ1, with a possible D match to TRDD3 (5 bases). CDR1 and CDR2 from the germline V gene are TSWWSYY and QGS. CDR3 size: 22 residues. Trimming removed 0 bases at V and 3 bases at J, with 32 bases between. The CDR3 nucleotides read TGTGCTCTTGGGGAACTGGAGTCCAAACGATGGGGAGGGGGTAGGAGAGCCGATAAACTCATCTTT. This sequence encodes CALGELESKRWGGGRRADKLIF.

Of note for this clone: TCRdb assigns this DNA the protein of a much larger clone, which departs from its translation at residue 8; this likely reflects a read error, and the protein shown comes from translating the DNA. The chain has TRDV1 and TRDJ1; the match to TRDD3 covers 9 bases. The CDR3 has 19 residues. Germline loops: CDR1 TSWWSYY, CDR2 QGS. V trimming: 1 base; J trimming: 0 bases; junction bases outside the gene matches: 12. The chain's CDR3 is CALGEQSHPWGINTDKLIF. The DNA of the CDR3 is TGTGCTCTTGGGGAACAGTCGCACCCGTGGGGGATAAACACCGATAAACTCATCTTT.

This clone was counted only a few times. A read error likely explains this, since a far larger clone differs by one base. The identical CDR3 is also encoded by other nucleotide sequences in the sample. The rearrangement joins TRDV1 to TRDJ1, with 9 bases that match TRDD3. The CDR3 is 21 amino acids. Germline-derived CDR1 and CDR2 are TSWWSYY and QGS. The CDR3 sequence is CALGEGPPTSWGIGYTDKLIF. CDR3 nucleotide sequence: TGTGCCCTTGGGGAAGGTCCTCCTACGAGTTGGGGGATAGGGTACACCGATAAACTCATCTTT.

By proportion, this clone is medium-sized (0.01 to 0.1%). With a far larger clone one base away, a read error is the likely cause. The chain joins TRDV1 to TRDJ1; 9 bases map to TRDD3. Trimming at V came to 5 bases and at J to 3 bases, leaving 25 bases not matched to a gene. This CDR3 has 21 amino acids. Germline CDR1 TSWWSYY, CDR2 QGS. The CDR3 loop is CALGNYLHFYQGIRGADKLIF. CDR3 DNA sequence: TGTGCTCTTGGGAACTACCTTCACTTCTATCAGGGGATACGGGGAGCCGATAAACTCATCTTT.

This clone was counted only a few times. A far larger clone is one nucleotide away, so this likely arose from a read error. The identical CDR3 is also encoded by other nucleotide sequences in the sample. The chain is built from TRDV1 and TRDJ1; 13 nucleotides align to TRDD3. Per germline, CDR1 TSWWSYY and CDR2 QGS. V lost 3 bases to trimming and J lost 2 bases; unmatched junction nucleotides: 9. The CDR3 has 18 amino acids. The CDR3 here is CALGDPNWGIRSTDKLIF. The CDR3 region has the DNA TGTGCTCTTGGGGACCCGAACTGGGGGATACGCTCTACCGATAAACTCATCTTT.

In the case of this clone: A far larger clone is just one base off, so this is likely a read error. The sample contains more than one DNA sequence encoding this CDR3. V is TRDV1 and J is TRDJ1, with 9 positions matching TRDD3. The CDR3 length is 19 residues. The germline V gene encodes CDR1 TSWWSYY and CDR2 QGS. V shed 1 base and J 0 bases; nucleotides not matched to a gene: 12. The CDR3 DNA reads as TGTGCTCTTGGGGAACAGTCATACCCGTGGGGGATAAACACCGATAAACTCATCTTT. Residues: CALGEQSYPWGINTDKLIF.

In regard to this clone: It differs at one base from a far larger clone, so likely a read error. Distinct nucleotide sequences in the sample also encode this CDR3. The rearrangement uses TRDV1 and TRDJ1, with TRDD3 identical over 13 bases. CDR1 and CDR2 (germline): TSWWSYY, QGS. Unmatched junction bases numbered 28, after V lost 4 bases and J lost 11 bases. CDR3 length: 21 residues. The CDR3 region is CALGGVYWGIRDTFPLGKLIF. The CDR3 DNA sequence: TGTGCTCTTGGGGGAGTCTACTGGGGGATACGCGATACCTTTCCCTTGGGTAAGCTCATCTTT.

Points on this clone: A far larger clone is a single base away, which makes a read error likely. Other DNA sequences of this sample code for an identical CDR3. The chain uses TRDV1 and TRDJ1, with D possibly being TRDD3 (9 bases). Germline V gene lookup returns CDR1 TSWWSYY and CDR2 QGS. The ends were cut back, 8 bases at V and 1 base at J, with 32 bases in the middle. CDR3 length: 20 residues. The CDR3 spells CALQILPKIRGIPGTDKLIF. CDR3 coding DNA: TGTGCTCTTCAAATCCTTCCTAAGATCCGGGGGATACCAGGCACCGATAAACTCATCTTT.

As regards this clone: A far larger clone is off by one base, so a read error is likely. V gene TRDV1 combines with J gene TRDJ1, with 9 bases aligning to TRDD3. Germline lookup yields CDR1 TSWWSYY and CDR2 QGS. This CDR3 comprises 22 residues. The CDR3 reads CAPGKIVPSYWGKRTTTDKLIF. In DNA, the CDR3 is TGTGCTCCTGGGAAAATCGTCCCCTCCTACTGGGGGAAACGAACTACAACCGATAAACTCATCTTT.

This clone counts as medium-sized. This chain connects TRDV1 to TRDJ1; 11 nucleotides align to TRDD3. V lost 4 bases, J lost 7 bases, and 20 bases stayed unmatched. CDR1 and CDR2 from the germline V gene are TSWWSYY and QGS. There are 19 residues in the CDR3. CDR3 sequence reads: CALGVSASVLGDKLGKLIF. CDR3 coding DNA: TGTGCTCTTGGGGTTTCGGCCTCGGTACTGGGGGATAAATTAGGTAAACTCATCTTT.

This clone has only a few counts. The chain links TRDV1 to TRDJ1; TRDD3 matches 10 bases. Germline V CDR1 and CDR2: TSWWSYY, QGS. V shed 9 bases, J shed 2 bases, and the junction held 21 bases outside the gene matches. The CDR3 has 19 residues. In DNA form, the CDR3 reads TGTGCTCTGGACCTCCCTTCCCTATCCTTACTGGGGGATACCGATAAACTCATCTTT. Residues: CALDLPSLSLLGDTDKLIF.

Only a few counts were recorded for this clone. TCRdb's protein for this DNA is that of a much larger clone and differs from the translation at residue 6, likely a read error; the protein shown is the DNA translation. V usage is TRDV1 and J usage is TRDJ1; TRDD3 matches at 12 bases. V was pared by 4 bases and J by 0 bases, with 18 bases of the junction left unmatched. The CDR3 spans 21 residues. Germline loops: CDR1 TSWWSYY, CDR2 QGS. The CDR3 here is CALGVSPVLAWGIRHTDKLIF. The CDR3 nucleotides are TGTGCTCTTGGGGTTAGCCCTGTCTTAGCCTGGGGGATACGGCACACCGATAAACTCATCTTT.

This clone was counted a few times. TCRdb's listed protein matches a much larger clone and diverges from this DNA's translation at residue 10, likely through a read error; the protein shown comes from the DNA. This rearrangement joins TRDV1 to TRDJ1; a possible D gene is TRDD3 (6 bases). CDR1 TSWWSYY and CDR2 QGS come from the germline V gene. The V end lost 1 base, the J end lost 0 bases, and 21 bases lay between the germline ends. CDR3 size: 19 residues. DNA of the CDR3: TGTGCTCTTGGGGAACAGTCGTACCCGTGTGGGATAAACACCGATAAACTCATCTTT. Its translation: CALGEQSYPCGINTDKLIF.

Worth noting for this clone: The protein held in TCRdb is that of a much larger clone and does not match this DNA's translation at residue 4, likely because of a read error; the protein shown is translated from the DNA. The chain links TRDV1 to TRDJ1, with 9 bases aligning to TRDD3. CDR1 is TSWWSYY and CDR2 is QGS in the germline V gene. This CDR3 contains 21 residues. Here the CDR3 DNA reads TGTGCTCTTGAGGAAGGTCCTCCTACGAGTTGGGGGATAGGGTACACCGATAAACTCATCTTT. This codes for CALEEGPPTSWGIGYTDKLIF.

This clone was seen a few times. A much larger clone lies one base from this, so it may be a read error. The same CDR3 can be traced to other DNA sequences in this sample. The chain has TRDV1 and TRDJ1; tentatively, D is TRDD2 or TRDD3 (5 bases each). CDR3 size: 33 residues. V lost 5 bases, J lost 0 bases, and 67 bases lay in between. The germline gives CDR1 TSWWSYY, CDR2 QGS. The CDR3 DNA reads as TGTGCTCTTGGGTCACAAAGACGTCACCAATCCCTACCGGGGACCCCGGAGCGTGCTCTACGTCTACCCCGGAGCGTGTACACCGATAAACTCATCTTT. It translates to CALGSQRRHQSLPGTPERALRLPRSVYTDKLIF.

This clone was recorded a few times. TCRdb's protein for this DNA is that of a much larger clone and differs from the translation at residue 13, likely a read error; the protein shown is the DNA translation. The chain has TRDV1 and TRDJ1; the match to TRDD3 covers 9 bases. Germline CDR1 TSWWSYY, CDR2 QGS. V lost 1 base to trimming and J lost 1 base; unmatched junction nucleotides: 13. The CDR3 spans 19 residues. CDR3 residues: CALGEQSYPWGISTDKLIF. CDR3 DNA: TGTGCTCTTGGGGAACAGTCGTACCCGTGGGGGATAAGCACCGATAAACTCATCTTT.

A note on this clone: A read error likely explains why the TCRdb protein, taken from a much larger clone, differs from this DNA's translation at residue 16; the protein shown is translated from the DNA. This chain links TRDV1 with TRDJ1, with 9 bases identical to TRDD3. Per germline, CDR1 TSWWSYY and CDR2 QGS. The CDR3 length is 21 residues. Trimming took 2 bases from V and 3 from J; bases not matched to a gene: 22. The CDR3 is CALGEGPPTSWGIGYADKLIF. The DNA of the CDR3 is TGTGCTCTTGGGGAAGGTCCTCCTACGAGTTGGGGGATAGGGTACGCCGATAAACTCATCTTT.

Only a few counts were recorded for this clone. A read error likely explains why the TCRdb protein, taken from a much larger clone, differs from this DNA's translation at residue 20; the protein shown is translated from the DNA. The chain uses TRDV1 and TRDJ1, with no clear D. The germline gives CDR1 TSWWSYY, CDR2 QGS. This CDR3 region has 23 residues. CDR3 nucleotides: TGTGCTCTTGGGGAGCCCCCGGGACCCGCCAGGGACCGATTACGGCGTAACACCGATAGACTCATCTTT. Protein sequence: CALGEPPGPARDRLRRNTDRLIF.

On this clone: This DNA's translation and the protein TCRdb lists, from a much larger clone, do not match at residue 7, likely due to a read error; the protein shown is translated from the DNA. The chain recombines TRDV1 with TRDJ1, with 7 bases aligning to TRDD3. V was clipped by 2 bases and J by 4 bases; unmatched bases: 28. The CDR3 has 22 amino acids. From germline, CDR1 is TSWWSYY and CDR2 QGS. Written as DNA, the CDR3 is TGTGCTCTTGGGGAAAACCCCGATCCCGTGAGGGATACCCTCAATTGGGGCGATAAACTCATCTTT. It translates to CALGENPDPVRDTLNWGDKLIF.

By proportion, this clone is medium-sized. A far larger clone is one nucleotide away, so this likely arose from a read error. This chain links TRDV1 with TRDJ1; D is perhaps TRDD2 (5 bases). Per the germline V gene, CDR1 is TSWWSYY and CDR2 is QGS. CDR3 size: 9 residues. Here the CDR3 reads CALGDYLHF. Here the CDR3 DNA reads TGTGCTCTTGGGGACTACCTTCACTTC.

This clone is medium-sized. A far larger clone is off by one base, so a read error is likely. The rearrangement joins TRDV1 to TRDJ1, with 13 bases lining up with TRDD3. The CDR3 is 21 amino acids. V was pared by 3 bases and J by 2 bases, with 18 bases of the junction left unmatched. From germline, CDR1 is TSWWSYY and CDR2 QGS. CDR3 loop: CALGDMARPSYWGIRTDKLIF. In DNA form, the CDR3 reads TGTGCTCTTGGGGACATGGCTCGGCCTTCCTACTGGGGGATACGTACCGATAAACTCATCTTT.

In the case of this clone: The TCRdb protein, from a much larger clone, departs from this DNA's translation at residue 12, likely by read error; the protein shown derives from the DNA. The gene calls are TRDV1 and TRDJ1; a weak D match, TRDD3 (6 bases). The ends were cut back, 1 base at V and 0 bases at J, with 21 bases in the middle. The CDR3 consists of 19 residues. Germline CDR1 and CDR2: TSWWSYY and QGS. The CDR3 spells CALGEQSYPWGVNTDKLIF. As DNA, the CDR3 is TGTGCTCTTGGGGAACAGTCGTACCCGTGGGGGGTAAACACCGATAAACTCATCTTT.

In its sample, this clone was seen a few times. One base separates it from a far larger clone, so it is likely a read error. Other nucleotide sequences from this sample produce the same CDR3. The V gene is TRDV2, the J gene TRDJ1, with D perhaps TRDD3 (5 bases). The CDR3 is 14 residues long. Germline values: CDR1 GEAIGNYY, CDR2 EKD. The CDR3 here is CACDTWESPNKLIF. DNA for the CDR3: TGTGCCTGCGACACCTGGGAATCCCCCAATAAACTCATCTTT.

This clone was counted a few times. TCRdb's entry gives the protein of a much larger clone, which mismatches this DNA's translation at residue 4, likely from a read error; the protein reported here is translated from the DNA. The chain joins TRDV1 to TRDJ1; 11 bases agree with TRDD3. V was clipped by 7 bases and J by 3 bases; unmatched bases: 19. CDR1 TSWWSYY and CDR2 QGS come from the germline V gene. CDR3 length equals 19 residues. The CDR3 reads CALEESALLRWGIPDKLIF. CDR3 DNA sequence: TGTGCTCTTGAGGAGAGCGCCCTCCTACGCTGGGGGATACCCGATAAACTCATCTTT.

With respect to this clone: The protein in TCRdb stems from a much larger clone and differs at residue 10 from this DNA's translation, likely a read error; here the protein is translated from the DNA. The rearrangement links TRDV1 to TRDJ1; 9 nucleotides match TRDD3. Trimming took 4 bases from V and 3 from J; bases not matched to a gene: 21. Germline V gene data show CDR1 as TSWWSYY and CDR2 as QGS. The CDR3 has 20 amino acids. The CDR3 nucleotides are TGTGCTCTTGGGGGACGCGGTCGGTACCGGGGGATACTAAGATCCGATAAACTCATCTTT. Encoded protein: CALGGRGRYRGILRSDKLIF.